The source of this T cell receptor (beta chain) is a study of blood T cell repertoires in COVID-19. About the study: Whether acute or convalescent, the COVID-19 samples came from the United States, Italy and Spain. In each case, the material was cDNA or gDNA derived from T cells, B-cell-depleted T cells, or PBMCs.

As for this clone: A far larger clone is one base from this, pointing to a likely read error.

As handled by the study authors: Nucleated cell counts were estimated from reference gene primer amplification. Profiling relied on immunoSEQ multiplex PCR, and the TCRdb table lists in-frame clones only, not all of them. D and trimming come from the DNA, and the V and J calls and clone size come from that table. Here the sample spans over 95,000 clones, 85% being singletons. Germline lookup yields CDR1 LGHNA and CDR2 YSLEER. The CDR3 sequence is 16 residues long. The sequence derives from a human donor in a cohort sampled during active COVID-19. The chain joins TRBV4-3 to TRBJ2-1; TRBD2 aligns across 11 bases. The source material was peripheral blood. CDR3: CATSQDSGGAGNEQFF. Here the CDR3 DNA reads TGCGCCACCAGCCAAGATAGCGGGGGGGCGGGGAATGAGCAGTTCTTC.